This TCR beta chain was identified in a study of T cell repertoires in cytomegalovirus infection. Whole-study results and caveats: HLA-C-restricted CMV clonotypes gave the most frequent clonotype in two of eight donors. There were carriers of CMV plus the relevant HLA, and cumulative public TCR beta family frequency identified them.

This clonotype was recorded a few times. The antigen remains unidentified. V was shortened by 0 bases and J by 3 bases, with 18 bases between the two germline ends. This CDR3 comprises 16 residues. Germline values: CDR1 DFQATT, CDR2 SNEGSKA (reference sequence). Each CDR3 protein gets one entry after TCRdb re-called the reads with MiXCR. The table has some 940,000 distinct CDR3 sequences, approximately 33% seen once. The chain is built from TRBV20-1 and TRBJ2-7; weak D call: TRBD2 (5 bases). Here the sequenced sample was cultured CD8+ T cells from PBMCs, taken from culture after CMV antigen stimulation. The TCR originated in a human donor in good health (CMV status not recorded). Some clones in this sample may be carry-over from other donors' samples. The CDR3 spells CSARDRVGLSLYEQYF. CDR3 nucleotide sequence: TGCAGTGCTAGAGATAGAGTAGGACTTTCTCTCTACGAGCAGTACTTC.